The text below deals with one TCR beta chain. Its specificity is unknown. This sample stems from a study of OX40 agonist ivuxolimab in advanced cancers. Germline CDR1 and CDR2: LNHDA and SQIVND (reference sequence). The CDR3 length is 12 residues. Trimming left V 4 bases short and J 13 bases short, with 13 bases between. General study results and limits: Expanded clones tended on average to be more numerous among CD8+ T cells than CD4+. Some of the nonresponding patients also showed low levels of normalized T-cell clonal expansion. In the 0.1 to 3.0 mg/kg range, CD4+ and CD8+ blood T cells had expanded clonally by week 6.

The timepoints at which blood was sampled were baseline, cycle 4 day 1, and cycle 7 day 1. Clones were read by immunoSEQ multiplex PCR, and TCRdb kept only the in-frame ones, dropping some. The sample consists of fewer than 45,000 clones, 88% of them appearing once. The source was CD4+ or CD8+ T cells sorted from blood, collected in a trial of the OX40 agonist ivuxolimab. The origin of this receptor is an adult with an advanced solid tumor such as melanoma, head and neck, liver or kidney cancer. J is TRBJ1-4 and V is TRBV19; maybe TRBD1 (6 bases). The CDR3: CASSTGGLGLFF. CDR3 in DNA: TGTGCCAGTAGTACCGGGGGGCTTGGACTGTTTTTT.